This T cell receptor beta chain was sequenced during a study of CD8 T cells in ankylosing spondylitis (dated by TCRdb to the late 2010s). Background for the entire study: T cell receptor beta repertoires were profiled in healthy donors and ankylosing spondylitis patients so that disease-linked TCR variants could be found. Peripheral blood was sampled, and synovial fluid was additionally collected from ankylosing spondylitis patients. The full study cohort comprised roughly 24 ankylosing spondylitis patients and roughly 100 healthy donors.

Reading from cysteine to phenylalanine, the CDR3 counts 19 amino acids. CDR3 DNA only is kept here, 57 bases in frame from base 1. Compared with germline, V lacks 3 bases and J lacks 5 bases; bases without a gene match: 14. Based on the germline V gene (reference sequence), the CDR1 and CDR2 sequences are LGHDT and YNNKEL. The sequencer was an Illumina HiSeq 2500. Quantitative 5'-RACE with molecular barcodes was the method used to prepare the TCR beta libraries. The authors' pipeline ran thus. Disease-linked TCR variants were identified with a new computational method built on a probabilistic model of VDJ rearrangement. Through fastp at Q25 and MiXCR, TCRdb rebuilt clones from the public reads, retaining in-frame beta chains. Each entry is one CDR3 protein sequence, shown with its most common DNA and genes. The V and J calls, along with clone size, are taken from TCRdb and not from the paper's own processing. This sample lists around 540,000 distinct CDR3 sequences; 9.5% to 15% were detected once. The leading ten clones occupy around 6.8% of the sample.

Results and caveats for the whole study, not just this receptor: A TCR beta motif made up of several highly homologous amino acid variants appeared to be characteristic of blood from ankylosing spondylitis patients. The disease-linked clones were reported as significantly enriched in matched synovial fluid samples from ankylosing spondylitis patients. A CD8+ phenotype was shown by the disease-linked clones, which were found at relatively low frequencies in peripheral blood. Some motif variants had previously been reported in the synovial fluid and blood of reactive arthritis patients, which suggests shared mechanisms of disease initiation.

A remark on this clonotype: The target of this receptor is not known. No much larger clone exists at a distance of one base, and base qualities are not known.

This TCR came from a male donor with ankylosing spondylitis. Sequencing input: blood, either unsorted or a sorted T cell fraction (not recorded which). The rearranged segments are TRBV3-1 and TRBJ2-2, with 11 central nucleotides matching TRBD2. Here the CDR3 is given as CASSHLLRLAGGGTGELFF. The DNA reads TGTGCCAGCAGCCATCTTCTTCGGCTAGCGGGAGGTGGTACCGGGGAGCTGTTTTTT.